A single sample gave rise to the 9 T cell receptor beta chains below, sequenced in a study of blood T cell repertoires in COVID-19. Profiling relied on immunoSEQ multiplex PCR, and the TCRdb table lists in-frame clones only, not all of them. The sample includes under 150,000 clones, around 80% of them seen just once. Sequenced input: peripheral blood. These receptors were taken from a woman of 80 years or more in a cohort sampled during active or convalescent COVID-19.

The genes are TRBV3-1 (or the pseudogene TRBV3-2) and TRBJ1-6; D might be TRBD1 (6 bases). The V and J ends lost 7 bases and 7 bases respectively, with 14 bases between them. This CDR3 has 14 residues. The germline V gene encodes CDR1 LGHDT and CDR2 YNNKEL (reference sequence). CDR3 sequence (DNA): TGTGCCAGCAACCTAGGACAGCCAAATTCACCCCTCCACTTT. Amino acids: CASNLGQPNSPLHF.

The V and J genes are TRBV7-2 and TRBJ1-4; tentative D call: TRBD1 (6 bases). V lost 1 base, J lost 4 bases, and 16 bases lay in between. Germline CDR1 reads SGHTA; CDR2 reads FQGNSA. This CDR3 is 17 amino acids long. In DNA, the CDR3 is TGTGCCAGCAGCTTAGGGGGCTGGGAGGGGGTTAATGAAAAACTGTTTTTT. Its translation is CASSLGGWEGVNEKLFF.

The chain uses TRBV7-3 and TRBJ2-3, with TRBD2 matching 8 bases. Trimming cost V 5 bases and J 4 bases; bases outside gene matches: 5. This CDR3 region has 14 residues. Germline-derived CDR1 and CDR2 are SGHTA and FQGTGA. In DNA, the CDR3 is TGTGCCAGCAGCCCCGGACTAGCTTCAGATACGCAGTATTTT. This sequence encodes CASSPGLASDTQYF.

Remarks on this clone: No DNA is shown, since the ends of the CDR3 on it are uncertain; the CDR3 is the one TCRdb lists. The chain recombines TRBV6-1 with TRBJ2-5; the table's D gene call, TRBD2, was not cross checked with the DNA. The CDR3 totals 18 residues, both ends included. CDR1 and CDR2 (germline): MNHNS, SASEGT. The CDR3 sequence is CASSAVFWVAGGRETQYF.

Notes on this clone: One end of the junction fails to match germline, which may point to a read error. The chain joins TRBV6-2 or TRBV6-3 to TRBJ2-3; possible D gene TRBD2, 6 bases. The CDR3 totals 11 residues. Germline-derived CDR1 and CDR2 are MNHEY and SVGEGT. The CDR3, as DNA: TGTGCCAGCAGCTCCGGGAGACACGTTTTCTTT. It encodes CASSSGRHVFF.

CDR3 loop: CASSEWASTDTQYF. CDR3 DNA: TGTGCCAGCAGTGAGTGGGCCAGCACAGATACGCAGTATTTT. J is TRBJ2-3 and V is TRBV6-1; D ambiguous. There are 14 residues in the CDR3. V dropped 3 bases and J dropped 0 bases, with 7 bases sitting between them. Germline CDR1 and CDR2: MNHNS and SASEGT.

The rearrangement links TRBV5-8 to TRBJ2-1, with TRBD2 as a possible D gene (6 bases). Trimming left V 5 bases short and J 4 bases short, with 16 bases between. Germline lookup yields CDR1 SGHTS and CDR2 YDEGEE. The CDR3 spans 15 residues. In nucleotides, the CDR3 is TGTGCCAGCAGTTTCCGGGACTGGGAATACAATGAGCAGTTCTTC. It translates to CASSFRDWEYNEQFF.

The genes are TRBV18 and TRBJ1-3; no clear D gene. There are 13 residues in the CDR3. Germline V gene lookup returns CDR1 KGHSH and CDR2 LQKENI. V was clipped by 5 bases and J by 2 bases, with 7 bases between them. In DNA form, the CDR3 reads TGTGCCAGCTCATGGGCTCCTGGAAACACCATATATTTT. Its protein product is CASSWAPGNTIYF.

This sequence joins TRBV6-5 and TRBJ1-2; D gene ambiguous. The CDR3 spans 14 residues. Trimming shortened V by 0 bases and J by 4 bases, and 9 bases separated the two germline ends. Germline lookup yields CDR1 MNHEY and CDR2 SVGAGI. The CDR3 region has the DNA TGTGCCAGCAGTTACTCGGCGGCCCCCTATGGCTACACCTTC. Amino acids: CASSYSAAPYGYTF.